This TCR beta chain was sequenced during a study of T-cell reconstitution after alpha-beta-depleted transplantation in children (dated by TCRdb to 2016 to 2018). Concerning the study at large: Using TCR repertoire profiling, the study followed T-cell immune reconstitution in a quantitative way in children after TCRalphabeta/CD19-depleted allogeneic hematopoietic cell transplantation. Overall results and qualifications from the work: The apparently early alphabetaT-cell count recovery about two months after transplant was reportedly dependent on only several hundred rapidly expanded clones derived from non-depleted graft cells. In some patients, the high TCRbeta diversity seen at day 60 was put down to recipient T cells and intrathymic progenitors that had survived conditioning. The frequencies of hyperexpanded clones fell over the following months, and after one year, T-cell counts and TCRbeta diversity were mostly attributed to newly produced T cells.

Preparation of the library involved PCR. Data came from an Illumina HiSeq 2500. To normalize quantification of the TCRbeta repertoire, the TCR libraries were built with molecular barcoding that relied on unique molecular identifiers. TCRdb reprocessed the public reads (quality trimming at Q25 with fastp, clone calling with MiXCR) and kept in-frame beta chains. Every entry covers one CDR3 protein and lists the most common genes and DNA from its rows. For this sample the table gives 280,000 or so distinct CDR3 sequences, of which around a tenth were detected only once. Jointly, the top ten make up about a quarter of the sample. The germline V gene provides CDR1 SGHRS and CDR2 YFSETQ. Its CDR3 holds 13 amino acids, cysteine through phenylalanine. Only the CDR3 region is kept as DNA, spanning 39 bases read in frame from base 1. V is clipped by 0 bases and J by 5 bases, and the sequence between their germline boundaries is 8 bases long.

This clonotype came up many times. This clone's antigen is unknown. Nothing much larger sits one base from this clone, and base qualities are not available. Explained via the paper, the treatment or condition label denotes: allogeneic hematopoietic cell transplantation with graft depleted of TCRalphabeta T cells and CD19 B cells. TCRalphabeta/CD19-depleted allogeneic hematopoietic cell grafts were given to the transplant recipients, all of whom were children. Recombination connected TRBV5-1 to TRBJ1-1; the D gene cannot be named for sure. The source is a male patient aged 2 to 9 who had a stem cell transplant for chronic granulomatous disease, so the T cells may come from the graft donor. This specimen consisted of peripheral blood, obtained 180 days after TCRalphabeta/CD19-depleted stem cell transplant. The DNA reads TGCGCCAGCAGCTTGGATACGGGGACTGAAGCTTTCTTT. Its protein reads: CASSLDTGTEAFF.